This TCR beta chain was profiled in a study of spatial heterogeneity in lung cancer. Background on the study: Where present, follow-up PBMC were sequenced a median of roughly two years after resection. Each distinct TCR and UMI combination averaged more than ten appearances in raw reads.

Sample time point: blood at routine non-recurrence follow-up after resection. Whole RNA, which was extracted from tumor, nontumor lung tissue or frozen PBMC, was sequenced without any cell sorting. Of note for this clonotype: Relative to the germline gene, one junction end is altered; a read error may explain this.

Germline CDR1 SSHAT, CDR2 FNYEAQ (reference sequence). CDR3 length: 14 residues. TCRdb re-called the 5' RACE reads through MiXCR, storing one row per CDR3 protein. Found here are roughly 99,000 distinct CDR3 sequences, just under 20% of them singletons; the top ten hold 20% to 25%. This chain joins TRBV7-7 and TRBJ1-3; D possibly corresponds to TRBD1 (6 bases). The sequencing used PBMCs, collected at follow-up. This receptor was taken from a male donor with early-stage non-small cell lung cancer. Written as DNA, the CDR3 is TGTGTCAGCAGCCCATCAGGGGCTGGAAACACCATGTATTTT. Translating gives CVSSPSGAGNTMYF.